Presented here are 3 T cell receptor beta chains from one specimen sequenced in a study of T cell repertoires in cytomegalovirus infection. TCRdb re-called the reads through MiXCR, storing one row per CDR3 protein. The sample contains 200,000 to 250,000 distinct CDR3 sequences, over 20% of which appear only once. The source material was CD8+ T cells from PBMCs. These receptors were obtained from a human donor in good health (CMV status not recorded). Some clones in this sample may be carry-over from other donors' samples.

CDR3 DNA sequence: TGTGCCAGCAAAGAGAGGGGTACCGAGCAGTACTTC. Its protein product is CASKERGTEQYF. The rearrangement uses TRBV6-2 or TRBV6-3 and TRBJ2-7, with D perhaps being TRBD1 or TRBD2 (5 bases each). The ends were cut back, 7 bases at V and 6 bases at J, with 13 bases in the middle. The CDR3 runs 12 residues. Germline loops: CDR1 MNHEY, CDR2 SVGEGT.

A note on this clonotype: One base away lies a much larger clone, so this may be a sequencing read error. CDR3 in amino acids: CASSLVRGGASDTQYF. In DNA form, the CDR3 reads TGTGCCAGCAGCTTAGTACGGGGGGGGGCTTCGGATACGCAGTATTTT. This chain joins TRBV7-2 and TRBJ2-3; 8 positions agree with TRBD2. With 1 base clipped from V and 6 bases from J, the junction kept 9 bases outside the gene matches. CDR1 and CDR2 (germline): SGHTA, FQGNSA. The CDR3 runs to 16 residues.

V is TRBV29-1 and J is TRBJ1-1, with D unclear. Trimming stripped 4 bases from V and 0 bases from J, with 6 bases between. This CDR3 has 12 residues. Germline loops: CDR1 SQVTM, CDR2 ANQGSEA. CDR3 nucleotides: TGCAGCGTTGCACGGATGAACACTGAAGCTTTCTTT. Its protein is CSVARMNTEAFF.